This TCR beta chain was observed in a study of chronic HIV infection and antiretroviral therapy. Each CDR3 protein gets one entry after TCRdb re-called the 5' RACE reads with MiXCR. Among tens of thousands of distinct CDR3 sequences, 8.2% were seen once, and the ten largest hold 2.5% to 3.5%. V was clipped by 4 bases and J by 5 bases, with 10 bases between them. This CDR3 has 13 amino acids. Per the germline V gene, CDR1 is SGDLS and CDR2 is YYNGEE. This clonotype was seen ten or more times. The clonotype was recovered from an adult who had HIV and had not received antiretroviral therapy, or was an uninfected healthy control (not recorded which). The rearrangement uses TRBV9 and TRBJ2-1; a weak D match, TRBD1 (5 bases). The sample comprised peripheral blood. CDR3 region: CASSRREDNEQFF. CDR3 coding DNA: TGTGCCAGCAGCCGCAGGGAAGACAATGAGCAGTTCTTC.